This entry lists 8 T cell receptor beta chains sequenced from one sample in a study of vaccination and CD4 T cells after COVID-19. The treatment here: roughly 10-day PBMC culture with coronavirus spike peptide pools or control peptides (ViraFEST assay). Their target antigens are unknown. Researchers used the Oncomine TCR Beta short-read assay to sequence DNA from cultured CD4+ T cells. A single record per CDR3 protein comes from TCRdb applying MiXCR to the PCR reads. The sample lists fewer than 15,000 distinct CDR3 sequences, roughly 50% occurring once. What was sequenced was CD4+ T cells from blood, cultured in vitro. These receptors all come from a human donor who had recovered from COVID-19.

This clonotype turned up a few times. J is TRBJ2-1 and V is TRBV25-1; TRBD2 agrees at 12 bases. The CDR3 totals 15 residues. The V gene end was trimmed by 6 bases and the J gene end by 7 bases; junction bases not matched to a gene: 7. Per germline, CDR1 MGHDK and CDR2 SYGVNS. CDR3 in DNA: TGTGCCAGCAGAGAGCCGGGACTAGCGGGTAATGAGCAGTTCTTC. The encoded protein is CASREPGLAGNEQFF. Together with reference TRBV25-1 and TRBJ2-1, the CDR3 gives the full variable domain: EADIYQTPRYLVIGTGKKITLECSQTMGHDKMYWYQQDPGMELHLIHYSYGVNSTEKGDLSSESTVSRIRTEHFPLTLESARPSHTSQYLCASREPGLAGNEQFFGPGTRLTVL.

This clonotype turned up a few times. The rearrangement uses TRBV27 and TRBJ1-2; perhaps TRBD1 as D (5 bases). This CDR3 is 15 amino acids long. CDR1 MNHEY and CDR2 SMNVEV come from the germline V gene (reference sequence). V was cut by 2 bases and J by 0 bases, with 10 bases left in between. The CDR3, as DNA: TGTGCCAGCAGTTTAAGACAGCCATCTAACTATGGCTACACCTTC. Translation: CASSLRQPSNYGYTF.

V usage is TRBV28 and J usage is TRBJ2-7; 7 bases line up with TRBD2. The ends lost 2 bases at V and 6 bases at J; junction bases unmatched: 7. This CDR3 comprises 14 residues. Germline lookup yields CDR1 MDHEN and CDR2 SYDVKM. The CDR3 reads CASSLVAGVREQYF. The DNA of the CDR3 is TGTGCCAGCAGTTTAGTTGCGGGAGTTCGCGAGCAGTACTTC. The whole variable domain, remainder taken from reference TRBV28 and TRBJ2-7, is DVKVTQSSRYLVKRTGEKVFLECVQDMDHENMFWYRQDPGLGLRLIYFSYDVKMKEKGDIPEGYSVSREKKERFSLILESASTNQTSMYLCASSLVAGVREQYFGPGTRLTVT.

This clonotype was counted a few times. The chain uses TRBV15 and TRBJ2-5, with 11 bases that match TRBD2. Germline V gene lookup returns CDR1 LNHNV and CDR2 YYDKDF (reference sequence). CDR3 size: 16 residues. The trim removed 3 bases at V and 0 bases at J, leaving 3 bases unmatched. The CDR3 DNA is TGTGCCACCAGCAGGGAGACTAGCGGGAACCAAGAGACCCAGTACTTC. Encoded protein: CATSRETSGNQETQYF.

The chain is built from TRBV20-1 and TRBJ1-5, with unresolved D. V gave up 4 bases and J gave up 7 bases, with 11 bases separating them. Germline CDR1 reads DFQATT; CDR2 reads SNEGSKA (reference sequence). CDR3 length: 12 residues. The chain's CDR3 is CSAKKQKQPQHF. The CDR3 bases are TGCAGTGCTAAAAAACAGAAGCAGCCCCAGCATTTT.

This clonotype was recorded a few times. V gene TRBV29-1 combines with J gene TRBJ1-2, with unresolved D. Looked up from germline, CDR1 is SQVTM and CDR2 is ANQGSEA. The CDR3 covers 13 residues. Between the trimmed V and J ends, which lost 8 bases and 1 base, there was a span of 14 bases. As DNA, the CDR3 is TGCAGCACGGCAGGACGGGGTAACTATGGCTACACCTTC. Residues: CSTAGRGNYGYTF.

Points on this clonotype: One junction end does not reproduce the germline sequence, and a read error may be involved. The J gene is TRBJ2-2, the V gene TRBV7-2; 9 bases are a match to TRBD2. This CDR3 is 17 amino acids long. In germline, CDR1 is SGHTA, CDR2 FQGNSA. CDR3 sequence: CASGLELAGDPTGELFF. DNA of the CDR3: TGTGCCAGCGGCTTAGAATTAGCGGGAGATCCCACCGGGGAGCTGTTTTTT.

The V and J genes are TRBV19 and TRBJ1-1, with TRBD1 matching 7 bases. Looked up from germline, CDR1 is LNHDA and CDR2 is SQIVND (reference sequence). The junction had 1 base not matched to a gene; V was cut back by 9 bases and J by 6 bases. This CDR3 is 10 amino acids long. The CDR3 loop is CASGTAEAFF. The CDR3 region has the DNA TGTGCCAGCGGGACAGCTGAAGCTTTCTTT.